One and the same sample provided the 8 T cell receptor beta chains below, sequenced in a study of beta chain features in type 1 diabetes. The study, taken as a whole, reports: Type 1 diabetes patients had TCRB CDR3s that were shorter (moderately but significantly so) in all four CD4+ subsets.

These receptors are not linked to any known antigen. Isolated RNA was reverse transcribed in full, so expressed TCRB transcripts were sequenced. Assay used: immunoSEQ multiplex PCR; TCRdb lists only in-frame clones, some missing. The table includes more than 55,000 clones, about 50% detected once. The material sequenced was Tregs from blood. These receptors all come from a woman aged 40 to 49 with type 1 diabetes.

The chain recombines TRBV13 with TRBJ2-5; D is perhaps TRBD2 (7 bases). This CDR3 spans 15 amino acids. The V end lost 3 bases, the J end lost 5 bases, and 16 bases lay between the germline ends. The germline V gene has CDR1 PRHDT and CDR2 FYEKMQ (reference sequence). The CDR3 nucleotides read TGTGCCAGCAGCTTCACGAGGGGGGGCGAGGAGACCCAGTACTTC. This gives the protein CASSFTRGGEETQYF.

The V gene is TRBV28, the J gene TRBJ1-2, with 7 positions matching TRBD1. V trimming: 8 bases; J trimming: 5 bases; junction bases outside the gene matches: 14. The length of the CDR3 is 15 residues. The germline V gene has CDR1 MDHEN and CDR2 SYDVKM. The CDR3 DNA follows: TGTGCCAGCTCGACCCCGGGACAGAAAAATTATGGCTACACCTTC. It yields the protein CASSTPGQKNYGYTF.

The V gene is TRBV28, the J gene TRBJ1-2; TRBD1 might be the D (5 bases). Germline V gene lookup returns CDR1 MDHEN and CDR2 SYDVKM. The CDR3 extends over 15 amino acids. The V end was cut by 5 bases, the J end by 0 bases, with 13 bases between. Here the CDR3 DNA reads TGTGCCAGCAGTCTCCACTCCAGGGCTAACTATGGCTACACCTTC. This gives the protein CASSLHSRANYGYTF.

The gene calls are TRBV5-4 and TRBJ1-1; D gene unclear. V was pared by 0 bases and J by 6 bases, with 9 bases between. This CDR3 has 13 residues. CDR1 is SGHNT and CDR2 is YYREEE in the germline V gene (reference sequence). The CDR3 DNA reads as TGTGCCAGCAGCTTGGGAGGGAAAGCTGAAGCTTTCTTT. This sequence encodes CASSLGGKAEAFF.

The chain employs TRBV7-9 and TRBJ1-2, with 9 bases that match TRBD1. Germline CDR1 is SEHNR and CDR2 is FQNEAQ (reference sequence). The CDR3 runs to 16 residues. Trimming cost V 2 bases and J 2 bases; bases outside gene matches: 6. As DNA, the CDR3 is TGTGCCAGCAGCTTAACAGGGGGCGCGTCCAACTATGGCTACACCTTC. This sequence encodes CASSLTGGASNYGYTF.

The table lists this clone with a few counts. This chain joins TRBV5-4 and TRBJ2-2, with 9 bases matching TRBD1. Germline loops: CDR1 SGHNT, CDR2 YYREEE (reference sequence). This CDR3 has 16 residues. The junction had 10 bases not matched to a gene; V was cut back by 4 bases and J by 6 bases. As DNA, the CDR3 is TGTGCCAGCAGCCCTACAGGGGGCCTCAAGTCCGGGGAGCTGTTTTTT. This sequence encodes CASSPTGGLKSGELFF.

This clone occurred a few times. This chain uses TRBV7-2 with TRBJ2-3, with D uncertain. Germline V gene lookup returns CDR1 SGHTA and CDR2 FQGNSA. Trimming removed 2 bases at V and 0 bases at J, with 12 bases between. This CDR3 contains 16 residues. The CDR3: CASSLYGVTSTDTQYF. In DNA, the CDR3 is TGTGCCAGCAGCTTATACGGAGTAACTAGCACAGATACGCAGTATTTT.

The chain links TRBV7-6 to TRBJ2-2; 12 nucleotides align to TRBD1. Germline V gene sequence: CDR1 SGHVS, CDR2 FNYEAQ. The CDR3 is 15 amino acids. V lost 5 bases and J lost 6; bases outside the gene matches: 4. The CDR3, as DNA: TGTGCCAGCAGCGCGGGACAGGGGGCGGCCGGGGAGCTGTTTTTT. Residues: CASSAGQGAAGELFF.